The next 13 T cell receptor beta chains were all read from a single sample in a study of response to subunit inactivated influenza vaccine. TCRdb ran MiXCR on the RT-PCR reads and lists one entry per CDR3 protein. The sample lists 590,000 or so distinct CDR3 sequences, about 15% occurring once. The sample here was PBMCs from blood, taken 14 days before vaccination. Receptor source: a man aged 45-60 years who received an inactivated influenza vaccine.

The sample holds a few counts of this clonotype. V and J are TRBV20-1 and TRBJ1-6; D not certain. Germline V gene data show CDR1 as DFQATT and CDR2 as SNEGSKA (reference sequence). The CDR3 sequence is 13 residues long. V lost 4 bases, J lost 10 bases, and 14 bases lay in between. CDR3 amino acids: CSAIRMERSPLHF. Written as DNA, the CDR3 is TGCAGTGCTATCAGGATGGAGAGATCACCCCTCCACTTT.

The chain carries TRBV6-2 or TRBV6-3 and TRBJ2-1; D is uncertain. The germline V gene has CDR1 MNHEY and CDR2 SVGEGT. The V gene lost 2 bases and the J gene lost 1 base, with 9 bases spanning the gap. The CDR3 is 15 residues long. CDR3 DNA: TGTGCCAGCAGTTACGAGCTATCTTCCTACAATGAGCAGTTCTTC. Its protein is CASSYELSSYNEQFF.

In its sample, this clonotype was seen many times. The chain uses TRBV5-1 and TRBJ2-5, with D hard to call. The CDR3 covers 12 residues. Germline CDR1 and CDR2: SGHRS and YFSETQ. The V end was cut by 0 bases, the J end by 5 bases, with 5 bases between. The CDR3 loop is CASSLDFETQYF. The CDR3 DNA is TGCGCCAGCAGCTTGGATTTCGAGACCCAGTACTTC.

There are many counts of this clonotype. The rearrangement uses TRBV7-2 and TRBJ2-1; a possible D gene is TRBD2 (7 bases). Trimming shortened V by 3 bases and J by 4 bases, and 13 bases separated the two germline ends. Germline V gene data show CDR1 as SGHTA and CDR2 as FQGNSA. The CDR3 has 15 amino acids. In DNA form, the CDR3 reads TGTGCCAGCAGCTTGTCCCGGGGGGCTTACAATGAGCAGTTCTTC. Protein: CASSLSRGAYNEQFF.

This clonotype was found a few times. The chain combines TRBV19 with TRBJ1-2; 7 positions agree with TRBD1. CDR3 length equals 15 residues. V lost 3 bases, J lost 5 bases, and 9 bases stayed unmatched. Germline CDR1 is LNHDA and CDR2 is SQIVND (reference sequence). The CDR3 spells CASSISTATGYGYTF. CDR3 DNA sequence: TGTGCCAGTAGTATCTCGACAGCGACAGGGTATGGCTACACCTTC.

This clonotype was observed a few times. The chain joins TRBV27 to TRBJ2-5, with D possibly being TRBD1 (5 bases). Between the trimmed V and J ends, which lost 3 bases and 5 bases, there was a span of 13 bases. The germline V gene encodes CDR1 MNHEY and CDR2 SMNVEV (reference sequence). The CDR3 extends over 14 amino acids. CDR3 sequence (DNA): TGTGCCAGCAGTTTTTCCAGGGCTCTGGAGACCCAGTACTTC. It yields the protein CASSFSRALETQYF.

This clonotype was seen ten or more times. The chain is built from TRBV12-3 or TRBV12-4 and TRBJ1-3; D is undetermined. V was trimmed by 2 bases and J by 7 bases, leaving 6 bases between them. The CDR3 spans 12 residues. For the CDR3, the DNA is TGTGCCAGCAGTTTATTCGGTAACACCATATATTTT. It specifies CASSLFGNTIYF.

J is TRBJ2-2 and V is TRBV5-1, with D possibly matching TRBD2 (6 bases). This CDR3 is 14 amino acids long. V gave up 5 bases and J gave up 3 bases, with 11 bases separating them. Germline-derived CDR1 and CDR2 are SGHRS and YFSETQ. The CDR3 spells CASRRGSDTGELFF. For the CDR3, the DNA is TGCGCCAGCAGGCGGGGCAGTGACACCGGGGAGCTGTTTTTT.

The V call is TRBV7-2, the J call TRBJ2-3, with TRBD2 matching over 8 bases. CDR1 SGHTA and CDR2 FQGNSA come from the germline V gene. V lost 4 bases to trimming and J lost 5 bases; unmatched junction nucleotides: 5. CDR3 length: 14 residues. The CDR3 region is CASSWGLVGDTQYF. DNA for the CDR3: TGTGCCAGCAGCTGGGGACTAGTCGGAGATACGCAGTATTTT.

CDR3: CASSQDPGFSYEQYF. The CDR3 DNA is TGCGCCAGCAGCCAAGACCCCGGGTTCTCCTACGAGCAGTACTTC. The gene calls are TRBV4-1 and TRBJ2-7; the D is unclear. V shed 0 bases and J shed 0 bases, with 9 bases lying between them. This CDR3 is 15 amino acids long. CDR1 is MGHRA and CDR2 is YSYEKL in the germline V gene.

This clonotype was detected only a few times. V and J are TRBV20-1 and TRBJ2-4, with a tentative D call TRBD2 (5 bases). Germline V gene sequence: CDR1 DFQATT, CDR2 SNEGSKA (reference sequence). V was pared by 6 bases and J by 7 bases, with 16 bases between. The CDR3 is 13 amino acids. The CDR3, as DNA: TGCAGTGCCAGCGGAACGGGTGGTAACATTCAGTACTTC. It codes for CSASGTGGNIQYF.

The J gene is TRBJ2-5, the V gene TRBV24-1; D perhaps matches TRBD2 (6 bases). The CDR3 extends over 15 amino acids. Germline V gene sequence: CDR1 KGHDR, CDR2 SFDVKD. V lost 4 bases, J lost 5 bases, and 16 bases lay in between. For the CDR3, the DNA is TGTGCCACCAGTGACGCGGGACGGCGCGGGGAGACCCAGTACTTC. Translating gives CATSDAGRRGETQYF.

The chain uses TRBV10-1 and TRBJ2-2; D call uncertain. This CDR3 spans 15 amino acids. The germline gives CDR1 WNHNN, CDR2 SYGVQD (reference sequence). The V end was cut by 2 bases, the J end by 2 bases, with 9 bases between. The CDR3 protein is CASSERAGNTGELFF. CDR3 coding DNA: TGCGCCAGCAGTGAGCGGGCCGGAAACACCGGGGAGCTGTTTTTT.